Listed below are T cell receptor beta chains from one sample, sequenced in a study of early T cells in non-severe SARS-CoV-2 infection. TCRdb re-called the 5' RACE reads through MiXCR, storing one row per CDR3 protein. The sample records tens of thousands of distinct CDR3 sequences, roughly 7.3% being singletons. Sequencing input: whole blood. The receptors shown here come from an adult who was a healthcare worker with PCR-confirmed SARS-CoV-2 infection or an uninfected control (not recorded which). CDR3s include the opening cysteine and the closing phenylalanine or tryptophan. Fields, in order: V gene, D gene, clone size, J gene, CDR3 protein, CDR3 DNA. The D gene is left open where the match is weak. Some rows have no size entry. The others give once, few or many, or a class for an expanded clone.

v_call: TRBV6-2/TRBV6-3; d_call: NA; clone_size: NA; j_call: TRBJ2-7; cdr3_aa: CASSDGRPVF; cdr3_nt: TGTGCCAGCAGTGACGGGAGACCCGTCTTC
v_call: TRBV7-2; d_call: NA; clone_size: few; j_call: TRBJ1-2; cdr3_aa: CASSLGPDGYTF; cdr3_nt: TGTGCCAGCAGCTTGGGCCCAGATGGCTACACCTTC
v_call: TRBV28; d_call: NA; clone_size: few; j_call: TRBJ2-7; cdr3_aa: CASRLLTGNEQYF; cdr3_nt: TGTGCCAGCAGACTGCTTACAGGGAACGAGCAGTACTTC
v_call: TRBV14; d_call: TRBD2; clone_size: many; j_call: TRBJ2-1; cdr3_aa: CASSQIPWTSGDEQFF; cdr3_nt: TGTGCCAGCAGCCAAATCCCCTGGACTAGCGGCGATGAGCAGTTCTTC
v_call: TRBV20-1; d_call: NA; clone_size: NA; j_call: TRBJ1-2; cdr3_aa: CSAPGEQLGYTF; cdr3_nt: TGCAGTGCTCCAGGGGAGCAGCTTGGCTACACCTTC
v_call: TRBV20-1; d_call: TRBD2; clone_size: few; j_call: TRBJ2-3; cdr3_aa: CSARAGGGTDTQYF; cdr3_nt: TGCAGTGCTAGAGCTGGGGGAGGGACAGATACGCAGTATTTT
v_call: TRBV12-3/TRBV12-4; d_call: TRBD1; clone_size: few; j_call: TRBJ1-1; cdr3_aa: CASSPPTGGAFF; cdr3_nt: TGTGCCAGCAGTCCGCCGACAGGGGGGGCTTTCTTT
v_call: TRBV30; d_call: NA; clone_size: few; j_call: TRBJ1-1; cdr3_aa: CAWSVKAGNTEAFF; cdr3_nt: TGTGCCTGGAGTGTAAAGGCGGGGAACACTGAAGCTTTCTTT
v_call: TRBV7-2; d_call: NA; clone_size: few; j_call: TRBJ2-3; cdr3_aa: CASSTRLTTGTDTQYF; cdr3_nt: TGTGCCAGCAGCACTAGACTTACAACCGGCACAGATACGCAGTATTTT
v_call: TRBV4-1; d_call: NA; clone_size: NA; j_call: TRBJ2-7; cdr3_aa: CASSQGGATGHRDPYEQYF; cdr3_nt: TGCGCCAGCAGCCAGGGTGGAGCAACGGGACACAGGGATCCCTACGAGCAGTACTTC
v_call: TRBV28; d_call: NA; clone_size: few; j_call: TRBJ1-1; cdr3_aa: CASSPGTQNTEAFF; cdr3_nt: TGTGCCAGCAGTCCGGGGACGCAAAACACTGAAGCTTTCTTT
v_call: TRBV7-9; d_call: NA; clone_size: few; j_call: TRBJ2-7; cdr3_aa: CASSLVTAYEQYF; cdr3_nt: TGTGCCAGCAGCTTGGTGACGGCCTACGAGCAGTACTTC
v_call: TRBV20-1; d_call: NA; clone_size: many; j_call: TRBJ2-3; cdr3_aa: CSAPRGSGADTQYF; cdr3_nt: TGCAGTGCTCCCCGCGGGTCTGGGGCAGATACGCAGTATTTT
v_call: TRBV7-2; d_call: NA; clone_size: few; j_call: TRBJ2-3; cdr3_aa: CASSFGSADTQYF; cdr3_nt: TGTGCCAGCAGCTTTGGGTCGGCAGATACGCAGTATTTT
v_call: TRBV7-7; d_call: TRBD2; clone_size: NA; j_call: TRBJ2-1; cdr3_aa: CASSSGLGSHNEQFF; cdr3_nt: TGTGCTAGCAGCTCGGGACTAGGATCCCACAATGAGCAGTTCTTC
v_call: TRBV20-1; d_call: NA; clone_size: few; j_call: TRBJ1-5; cdr3_aa: CSARGDPNQPQHF; cdr3_nt: TGCAGTGCTAGGGGGGACCCCAATCAGCCCCAGCATTTT
v_call: TRBV5-1; d_call: NA; clone_size: many; j_call: TRBJ2-1; cdr3_aa: CASSLESAGEQFF; cdr3_nt: TGCGCCAGCAGCTTGGAATCAGCGGGTGAGCAGTTCTTC
v_call: TRBV20-1; d_call: NA; clone_size: NA; j_call: TRBJ2-5; cdr3_aa: CSARDTLTQYF; cdr3_nt: TGCAGTGCTAGAGACACACTGACCCAGTACTTC
v_call: TRBV4-1; d_call: NA; clone_size: medium-sized; j_call: TRBJ2-7; cdr3_aa: CASSHVLGLTAEQYF; cdr3_nt: TGCGCCAGCAGCCATGTCCTGGGACTGACAGCCGAGCAGTACTTC
v_call: TRBV7-2; d_call: NA; clone_size: few; j_call: TRBJ1-2; cdr3_aa: CASRLPPSGRYGYTF; cdr3_nt: TGTGCCAGCAGGTTACCCCCTTCGGGGCGGTACGGCTACACCTTC
v_call: TRBV5-4; d_call: NA; clone_size: many; j_call: TRBJ1-1; cdr3_aa: CASSLASGRGFDTEAFF; cdr3_nt: TGTGCCAGCAGCTTGGCCAGTGGCAGGGGATTTGACACTGAAGCTTTCTTT
v_call: TRBV3-1; d_call: NA; clone_size: NA; j_call: TRBJ2-7; cdr3_aa: CASSQASEQYF; cdr3_nt: TGTGCCAGCAGCCAAGCTAGCGAGCAGTACTTC
v_call: TRBV20-1; d_call: NA; clone_size: NA; j_call: TRBJ2-3; cdr3_aa: CSAPPIKGGITDTQYF; cdr3_nt: TGCAGTGCCCCTCCCATAAAAGGGGGGATCACAGATACGCAGTATTTT
v_call: TRBV12-3/TRBV12-4; d_call: TRBD1; clone_size: many; j_call: TRBJ2-2; cdr3_aa: CASRRQGVGTGELFF; cdr3_nt: TGTGCCAGCAGGAGACAGGGAGTAGGCACCGGGGAGCTGTTTTTT
v_call: TRBV6-2/TRBV6-3; d_call: NA; clone_size: many; j_call: TRBJ1-5; cdr3_aa: CASSYGGALYSNQPQHF; cdr3_nt: TGTGCCAGCAGTTACGGAGGGGCCCTTTATAGCAATCAGCCCCAGCATTTT
v_call: TRBV6-5; d_call: NA; clone_size: few; j_call: TRBJ2-7; cdr3_aa: CASSYIPRGYYEQYF; cdr3_nt: TGTGCCAGCAGTTATATCCCTAGGGGGTACTACGAGCAGTACTTC
v_call: TRBV20-1; d_call: NA; clone_size: NA; j_call: TRBJ1-3; cdr3_aa: CSASTGPGNTIYF; cdr3_nt: TGCAGTGCTAGTACCGGCCCCGGAAACACCATATATTTT
v_call: TRBV28; d_call: NA; clone_size: NA; j_call: TRBJ2-5; cdr3_aa: CALRAAGAGQETQYF; cdr3_nt: TGTGCCCTCAGGGCGGCGGGGGCCGGACAAGAGACCCAGTACTTC
v_call: TRBV10-3; d_call: TRBD1; clone_size: few; j_call: TRBJ1-1; cdr3_aa: CAISRQGEGTEAFF; cdr3_nt: TGTGCCATCAGCCGACAGGGGGAGGGCACTGAAGCTTTCTTT
v_call: TRBV19; d_call: NA; clone_size: NA; j_call: TRBJ1-5; cdr3_aa: CASSIGGGSNSNQPQHF; cdr3_nt: TGTGCCAGTAGTATCGGCGGGGGCTCCAATAGCAATCAGCCCCAGCATTTT
v_call: TRBV7-2; d_call: NA; clone_size: many; j_call: TRBJ2-3; cdr3_aa: CASSLTGRELSTDTQYF; cdr3_nt: TGTGCCAGCAGCTTAACGGGCAGGGAACTTAGCACAGATACGCAGTATTTT
v_call: TRBV7-2; d_call: NA; clone_size: few; j_call: TRBJ2-1; cdr3_aa: CASSSRLGNEQFF; cdr3_nt: TGTGCCAGCAGCTCCCGACTCGGCAATGAGCAGTTCTTC
v_call: TRBV7-9; d_call: NA; clone_size: many; j_call: TRBJ2-1; cdr3_aa: CASSFSSEQFF; cdr3_nt: TGTGCCAGCAGCTTTAGTAGTGAGCAGTTCTTC
v_call: TRBV2; d_call: NA; clone_size: few; j_call: TRBJ2-2; cdr3_aa: CASSEVGGGTGELFF; cdr3_nt: TGTGCCAGCAGTGAAGTGGGGGGTGGCACCGGGGAGCTGTTTTTT
v_call: TRBV20-1; d_call: NA; clone_size: NA; j_call: TRBJ2-7; cdr3_aa: CSARVSYEQYF; cdr3_nt: TGCAGTGCTAGAGTCTCCTACGAGCAGTACTTC
v_call: TRBV6-4; d_call: TRBD2; clone_size: many; j_call: TRBJ2-3; cdr3_aa: CASSRLAGSTDTQYF; cdr3_nt: TGTGCCAGCAGTCGACTAGCGGGGAGCACAGATACGCAGTATTTT
v_call: TRBV25-1; d_call: NA; clone_size: NA; j_call: TRBJ2-5; cdr3_aa: CASSEGRAETQYF; cdr3_nt: TGTGCCAGCAGTGAAGGGCGTGCAGAGACCCAGTACTTC
v_call: TRBV7-2; d_call: TRBD2; clone_size: many; j_call: TRBJ2-7; cdr3_aa: CASSKTSVPYEQYF; cdr3_nt: TGTGCCAGCAGCAAGACTAGCGTTCCCTACGAGCAGTACTTC
v_call: TRBV4-2; d_call: NA; clone_size: few; j_call: TRBJ1-2; cdr3_aa: CASSQDLELVYGYTF; cdr3_nt: TGTGCCAGCAGCCAAGATCTGGAACTTGTCTATGGCTACACCTTC
v_call: TRBV7-2; d_call: NA; clone_size: NA; j_call: TRBJ2-5; cdr3_aa: CASSFLNRHQETQYF; cdr3_nt: TGTGCCAGCAGCTTTCTCAACAGGCACCAAGAGACCCAGTACTTC
v_call: TRBV4-2; d_call: NA; clone_size: few; j_call: TRBJ2-5; cdr3_aa: CASSQEWNTIKTQYF; cdr3_nt: TGTGCCAGCAGCCAAGAATGGAACACCATCAAGACCCAGTACTTC
v_call: TRBV7-3; d_call: NA; clone_size: many; j_call: TRBJ1-6; cdr3_aa: CASRGGHNSPLHF; cdr3_nt: TGTGCCAGCAGAGGAGGGCATAATTCACCCCTCCACTTT
v_call: TRBV20-1; d_call: NA; clone_size: many; j_call: TRBJ2-3; cdr3_aa: CSARYLEGGLPDTQYF; cdr3_nt: TGCAGTGCTAGATATTTGGAGGGTGGGCTGCCAGATACGCAGTATTTT
v_call: TRBV18; d_call: TRBD1; clone_size: NA; j_call: TRBJ2-7; cdr3_aa: CASSRTTGTVYEQYF; cdr3_nt: TGTGCCAGCTCACGAACTACAGGGACAGTCTACGAGCAGTACTTC
v_call: TRBV5-1; d_call: TRBD1; clone_size: many; j_call: TRBJ2-3; cdr3_aa: CASSPALTGNPTDTQYF; cdr3_nt: TGCGCCAGCAGCCCTGCCTTGACAGGGAACCCCACAGATACGCAGTATTTT
v_call: TRBV5-3; d_call: NA; clone_size: many; j_call: TRBJ1-5; cdr3_aa: CARSPGTAHSNQPQHF; cdr3_nt: TGTGCCAGAAGCCCAGGGACTGCCCATAGCAATCAGCCCCAGCATTTT